Detailed here is one T cell receptor beta chain. Its antigen is as yet unknown. Germline CDR1 and CDR2: SGHRS and YFSETQ. V lost 4 bases, J lost 2 bases, and 18 bases lay in between. The CDR3 runs 16 residues. This entry is derived from a study of cytomegalovirus exposure and HLA in healthy donors. Whole-study findings and limits: Prior analysis indicated that the majority of TCR beta V segments exhibited productivity approximately 87% or approximately 30% of the time. TCR beta chains associated with HLA were, in a later analysis, more clonally expanded than equally common others.

This PCR relied on a set of 60 Vbeta primers and 13 Jbeta primers. The repertoire was sequenced with immunoSEQ multiplex PCR; TCRdb's copy has only in-frame clones and lacks some. The table lists under 200,000 clones, 87% of them singletons. The chain has TRBV5-1 and TRBJ2-5; possibly TRBD2 for D (5 bases). The clonotype comes from a boy aged 2 to 9 in good health and CMV-seronegative. Sequenced input: PBMCs. The CDR3, as DNA: TGCGCCAGCAGCCAGCGATCCGGGGTCACGCAAGAGACCCAGTACTTC. Translating it yields CASSQRSGVTQETQYF. The full variable domain, its missing parts supplied by reference TRBV5-1 and TRBJ2-5, is KAGVTQTPRYLIKTRGQQVTLSCSPISGHRSVSWYQQTPGQGLQFLFEYFSETQRNKGNFPGRFSGRQFSNSRSEMNVSTLELGDSALYLCASSQRSGVTQETQYFGPGTRLLVL.